The 25 T cell receptor beta chains listed next were all sequenced from one sample in a study of shared clonotypes between healthy human individuals. Measured with immunoSEQ multiplex PCR; TCRdb has only the in-frame clones, and not every one. The sample includes more than 1 million clones, 75% to 85% of them seen just once. Sequenced: memory CD4+ T cells from PBMCs. The subset here: CD45RA-negative fraction. The receptors were sampled from a man younger than 35 in good health. Some clones in this sample may be carry-over from other donors' samples.

The chain links TRBV4-1 to TRBJ2-7; a weak D match, TRBD2 (6 bases). V lost 4 bases to trimming and J lost 5 bases, with 21 bases between them. The CDR3 runs to 16 residues. Germline CDR1 and CDR2: MGHRA and YSYEKL. CDR3: CASSPSPHGGRDEQYF. The CDR3 DNA follows: TGCGCCAGCAGCCCCTCCCCACACGGGGGTAGGGACGAGCAGTACTTC.

V gene TRBV5-1 combines with J gene TRBJ2-2, with D possibly matching TRBD2 (5 bases). Germline V CDR1 and CDR2: SGHRS, YFSETQ. CDR3 length equals 17 residues. Trimming took 0 bases from V and 4 from J, leaving 16 bases between them. CDR3 DNA: TGCGCCAGCAGCTTGGTCGGGGTCCCATCTGGCACCGGGGAGCTGTTTTTT. This sequence encodes CASSLVGVPSGTGELFF.

A remark on this clone: An end of the junction differs from the germline gene, which may be a read error. In DNA form, the CDR3 reads TGTGCCAGCAGGTTGGGGGGACAGGTCAAGCCCTACGAGCAGTACTTC. Its protein product is CASRLGGQVKPYEQYF. The J gene is TRBJ2-7, the V gene TRBV5-4; 8 nucleotides line up with TRBD1. Germline V lookup: CDR1 SGHNT, CDR2 YYREEE (reference sequence). The CDR3 has 16 residues.

The V gene is TRBV4-3, the J gene TRBJ1-2; D is perhaps TRBD1 (5 bases). V gave up 0 bases and J gave up 0 bases, with 11 bases separating them. The CDR3 is 16 residues long. Germline values: CDR1 LGHNA, CDR2 YSLEER. The DNA of the CDR3 is TGCGCCAGCAGCCAAGATTTCACAGGCCCTAACTATGGCTACACCTTC. This gives the protein CASSQDFTGPNYGYTF.

The rearrangement uses TRBV9 and TRBJ2-3, with 10 bases that match TRBD2. V lost 0 bases and J lost 6; bases outside the gene matches: 7. CDR1 and CDR2 from the germline V gene are SGDLS and YYNGEE. The CDR3 runs to 16 residues. This CDR3 reads CASSVAPSGSLDTQYF. The CDR3 DNA reads as TGTGCCAGCAGCGTAGCACCTAGCGGGAGTTTGGATACGCAGTATTTT.

The V gene is TRBV18, the J gene TRBJ2-7, with 11 bases aligning to TRBD2. Trimming at V came to 5 bases and at J to 4 bases, leaving 7 bases not matched to a gene. Germline lookup yields CDR1 KGHSH and CDR2 LQKENI. The CDR3 sequence is 15 residues long. CDR3 coding DNA: TGTGCCAGCTCAGCCGGACTAGCGGGCAGTTACGAGCAGTACTTC. It yields the protein CASSAGLAGSYEQYF.

This clone appeared once. V gene TRBV5-1 combines with J gene TRBJ2-1, with 10 positions matching TRBD2. The CDR3 covers 16 residues. Germline V lookup: CDR1 SGHRS, CDR2 YFSETQ. Unmatched junction bases numbered 10, after V lost 4 bases and J lost 6 bases. CDR3 nucleotide sequence: TGCGCCAGCAGCGGAATAGCGGGAGGCGGATTCAATGAGCAGTTCTTC. It codes for CASSGIAGGGFNEQFF. The full variable domain, rest sourced from reference TRBV5-1 and TRBJ2-1, is KAGVTQTPRYLIKTRGQQVTLSCSPISGHRSVSWYQQTPGQGLQFLFEYFSETQRNKGNFPGRFSGRQFSNSRSEMNVSTLELGDSALYLCASSGIAGGGFNEQFFGPGTRLTVL.

This chain joins TRBV6-6 and TRBJ2-7, with a possible D match to TRBD1 (6 bases). The CDR3 runs 15 residues. Germline V lookup: CDR1 MNHNY, CDR2 SVGAGI (reference sequence). Trimming removed 0 bases at V and 0 bases at J, with 9 bases between. The CDR3 DNA reads TGTGCCAGCAGTTACTCTCCGGACAGCTCCTACGAGCAGTACTTC. Protein sequence: CASSYSPDSSYEQYF.

This clone was seen a single time. This chain joins TRBV9 and TRBJ1-4; tentatively, D is TRBD1 (5 bases). V lost 3 bases, J lost 0 bases, and 9 bases lay in between. Germline values: CDR1 SGDLS, CDR2 YYNGEE. This CDR3 has 15 amino acids. This chain's CDR3 is CASSGRGTTNEKLFF. CDR3 DNA sequence: TGTGCCAGCAGCGGAAGGGGTACAACTAATGAAAAACTGTTTTTT. The full variable domain, in which reference TRBV9 and TRBJ1-4 provide the parts outside the CDR3, is DSGVTQTPKHLITATGQRVTLRCSPRSGDLSVYWYQQSLDQGLQFLIQYYNGEERAKGNILERFSAQQFPDLHSELNLSSLELGDSALYFCASSGRGTTNEKLFFGSGTQLSVL.

A word on this clone: Other DNA sequences in this sample translate to the same CDR3. The rearrangement joins TRBV5-1 to TRBJ2-2; 9 bases map to TRBD2. Trimming at V came to 1 base and at J to 3 bases, leaving 1 base not matched to a gene. CDR1 is SGHRS and CDR2 is YFSETQ in the germline V gene. CDR3 length equals 15 residues. The CDR3 is CASSLRLADTGELFF. CDR3 sequence (DNA): TGCGCCAGCAGCTTGAGACTAGCGGACACCGGGGAGCTGTTTTTT.

This chain joins TRBV27 and TRBJ1-5, with 7 bases that match TRBD1. CDR1 and CDR2 (germline): MNHEY, SMNVEV (reference sequence). The CDR3 has 16 amino acids. V was clipped by 5 bases and J by 5 bases; unmatched bases: 12. The CDR3 DNA follows: TGTGCCAGCAGTCCCGGGACAGACCCACGGGATCAGCCCCAGCATTTT. Its translation: CASSPGTDPRDQPQHF.

V is TRBV5-8 and J is TRBJ2-7, with D perhaps matching TRBD1 (5 bases). The CDR3 covers 13 residues. The V and J ends lost 9 bases and 3 bases respectively, with 16 bases between them. Germline V CDR1 and CDR2: SGHTS, YDEGEE. The CDR3 nucleotides are TGTGCCAACTCCTGGGGCAGTATCTACGAGCAGTACTTC. The encoded protein is CANSWGSIYEQYF.

As DNA, the CDR3 is TGTGCCAGCGAATTGACAGGGAACACTGAAGCTTTCTTT. This encodes CASELTGNTEAFF. V gene TRBV2 combines with J gene TRBJ1-1; possible D gene TRBD1, 6 bases. V gave up 8 bases and J gave up 1 base, with 11 bases separating them. From germline, CDR1 is SNHLY and CDR2 FYNNEI. CDR3 size: 13 residues.

The chain links TRBV6-1 to TRBJ1-6, with D maybe TRBD1 (6 bases). The V end was cut by 7 bases, the J end by 8 bases, with 15 bases between. Germline CDR1 reads MNHNS; CDR2 reads SASEGT. The CDR3 covers 14 residues. CDR3 region: CASTYREGDSPLHF. The CDR3 DNA reads as TGTGCCAGCACCTACAGGGAAGGGGATTCACCCCTCCACTTT.

This sequence joins TRBV27 and TRBJ2-5, with D possibly being TRBD2 (7 bases). V gave up 5 bases and J gave up 5 bases, with 24 bases separating them. The CDR3 is 17 amino acids. The germline V gene has CDR1 MNHEY and CDR2 SMNVEV (reference sequence). The CDR3 region is CASSRLPLGGLGETQYF. The CDR3 DNA reads TGTGCCAGCAGTCGTCTTCCCCTCGGGGGGCTGGGGGAGACCCAGTACTTC.

The chain employs TRBV7-3 and TRBJ2-5; the match to TRBD2 covers 13 bases. Germline V CDR1 and CDR2: SGHTA, FQGTGA. The CDR3 extends over 18 amino acids. The trim removed 5 bases at V and 1 base at J, leaving 10 bases unmatched. The CDR3 DNA follows: TGTGCCAGCAGCCCACGCCCCGGGACTAGCGGGATCCAAGAGACCCAGTACTTC. Protein sequence: CASSPRPGTSGIQETQYF.

Written as DNA, the CDR3 is TGTGCCAGCTCACCTGTTCGCAATGACGCTGAAGCTTTCTTT. As protein: CASSPVRNDAEAFF. The chain uses TRBV18 and TRBJ1-1; D not certain. Germline V gene data show CDR1 as KGHSH and CDR2 as LQKENI. V was cut by 3 bases and J by 6 bases, with 14 bases left in between. CDR3 size: 14 residues.

The rearrangement joins TRBV28 to TRBJ2-3; unclear D gene. Germline V lookup: CDR1 MDHEN, CDR2 SYDVKM. V lost 3 bases and J lost 0, with 10 bases in between. The CDR3 is made up of 15 amino acids. The DNA for the CDR3 is TGTGCCAGCAGTTTTCTGGGTGGGAGCACAGATACGCAGTATTTT. Its translation is CASSFLGGSTDTQYF.

The DNA of the CDR3 is TGCGCCAGCAGCCAACCTGGACTAACCGGGGCCTACGAGCAGTACTTC. It yields the protein CASSQPGLTGAYEQYF. V is TRBV4-1 and J is TRBJ2-7, with a tentative D call TRBD2 (6 bases). V lost 2 bases and J lost 2, with 16 bases in between. Germline CDR1 is MGHRA and CDR2 is YSYEKL. CDR3 length: 16 residues.

The chain carries TRBV6-1 and TRBJ2-1, with a possible D match to TRBD1 (6 bases). The CDR3 extends over 13 amino acids. CDR1 and CDR2 (germline): MNHNS, SASEGT. The V end lost 5 bases, the J end lost 4 bases, and 9 bases lay between the germline ends. CDR3 amino acids: CASSRGQYNEQFF. The CDR3, as DNA: TGTGCCAGCAGTCGCGGACAGTACAATGAGCAGTTCTTC.

This chain links TRBV4-1 with TRBJ1-1; 7 bases line up with TRBD1. Germline-derived CDR1 and CDR2 are MGHRA and YSYEKL. There are 14 residues in the CDR3. V lost 5 bases, J lost 1 base, and 4 bases stayed unmatched. The CDR3 loop reads CASSFGTENTEAFF. The CDR3 region has the DNA TGCGCCAGCAGCTTCGGGACAGAGAACACTGAAGCTTTCTTT.

There are a few counts of this clone. The chain uses TRBV2 and TRBJ1-2; D is possibly TRBD1 (5 bases). The CDR3 totals 15 residues. Germline CDR1 reads SNHLY; CDR2 reads FYNNEI. Trimming stripped 6 bases from V and 6 bases from J, with 20 bases between. CDR3 sequence reads: CASSQGLADENGYTF. The DNA of the CDR3 is TGTGCCAGCAGCCAGGGCCTGGCTGATGAGAATGGCTACACCTTC.

This chain joins TRBV10-2 and TRBJ1-5; D perhaps matches TRBD1 (5 bases). V lost 7 bases and J 5 bases, leaving 18 bases between the germline ends. The CDR3 spans 15 residues. Germline CDR1 is WSHSY and CDR2 is SAAADI. CDR3 nucleotides: TGCGCCAGCAATCCGGGACCCAGAGGGCATCAGCCCCAGCATTTT. Translating gives CASNPGPRGHQPQHF.

The chain couples TRBV7-8 to TRBJ2-1, with 8 bases lining up with TRBD2. The CDR3 covers 15 residues. Germline assignment: CDR1 SGHVS and CDR2 FQNEAQ. Trimming removed 6 bases from V and 4 bases from J; junction bases left unmatched: 8. The CDR3 protein is CASRTEAGVYNEQFF. The CDR3 DNA reads as TGTGCCAGCAGGACTGAAGCGGGAGTGTACAATGAGCAGTTCTTC.

As for this clone: The same CDR3 arises from other DNA sequences in this sample as well. The V call is TRBV5-1, the J call TRBJ2-3; TRBD2 matches at 10 bases. The trim removed 0 bases at V and 4 bases at J, leaving 8 bases unmatched. The germline V gene encodes CDR1 SGHRS and CDR2 YFSETQ. The CDR3 runs 17 residues. CDR3 nucleotides: TGCGCCAGCAGCTTGGAGCTAGCGGGAGTAGGGGCAGATACGCAGTATTTT. Protein product: CASSLELAGVGADTQYF.